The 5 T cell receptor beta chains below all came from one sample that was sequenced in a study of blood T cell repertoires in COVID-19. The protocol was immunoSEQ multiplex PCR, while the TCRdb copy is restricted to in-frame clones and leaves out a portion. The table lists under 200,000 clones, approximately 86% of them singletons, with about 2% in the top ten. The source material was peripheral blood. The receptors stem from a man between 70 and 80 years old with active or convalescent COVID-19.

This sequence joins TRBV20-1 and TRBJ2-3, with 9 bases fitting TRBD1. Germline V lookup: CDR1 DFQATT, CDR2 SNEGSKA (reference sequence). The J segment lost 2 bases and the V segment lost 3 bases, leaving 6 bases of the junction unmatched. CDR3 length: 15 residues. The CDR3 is CSASTDRGYTDTQYF. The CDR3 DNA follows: TGCAGTGCTAGTACGGACAGGGGATACACAGATACGCAGTATTTT.

CDR3 residues: CASSLTGARTEAFF. The CDR3 DNA sequence: TGTGCCAGCAGCTTGACAGGGGCTCGGACTGAAGCTTTCTTT. This rearrangement joins TRBV7-2 to TRBJ1-1; 8 positions agree with TRBD1. Per the germline V gene, CDR1 is SGHTA and CDR2 is FQGNSA. The CDR3 length is 14 residues. After removal of 3 bases from V and 5 bases from J, the junction contained 5 bases not matched to a gene.

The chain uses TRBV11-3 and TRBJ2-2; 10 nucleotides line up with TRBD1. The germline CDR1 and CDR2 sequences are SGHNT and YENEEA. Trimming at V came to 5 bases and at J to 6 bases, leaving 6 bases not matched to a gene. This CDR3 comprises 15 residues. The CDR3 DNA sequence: TGTGCCAGCAGCCCCCGGGACAGGGGCTCCGGGGAGCTGTTTTTT. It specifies CASSPRDRGSGELFF.

The CDR3 bases are TGTGCCAGCAGTACAGGGTTCAATGAGCAGTTCTTC. It codes for CASSTGFNEQFF. V usage is TRBV12-3 or TRBV12-4 and J usage is TRBJ2-1; a possible D gene is TRBD1 (6 bases). The CDR3 is 12 amino acids. The ends were cut back, 5 bases at V and 6 bases at J, with 8 bases in the middle.

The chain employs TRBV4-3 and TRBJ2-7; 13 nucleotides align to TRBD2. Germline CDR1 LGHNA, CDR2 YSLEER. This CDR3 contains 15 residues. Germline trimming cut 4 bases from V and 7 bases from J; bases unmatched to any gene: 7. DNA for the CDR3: TGCGCCAGCAGCCCCTCCGTGGGACTAGCGGGGGAGCAGTACTTC. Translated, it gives CASSPSVGLAGEQYF.